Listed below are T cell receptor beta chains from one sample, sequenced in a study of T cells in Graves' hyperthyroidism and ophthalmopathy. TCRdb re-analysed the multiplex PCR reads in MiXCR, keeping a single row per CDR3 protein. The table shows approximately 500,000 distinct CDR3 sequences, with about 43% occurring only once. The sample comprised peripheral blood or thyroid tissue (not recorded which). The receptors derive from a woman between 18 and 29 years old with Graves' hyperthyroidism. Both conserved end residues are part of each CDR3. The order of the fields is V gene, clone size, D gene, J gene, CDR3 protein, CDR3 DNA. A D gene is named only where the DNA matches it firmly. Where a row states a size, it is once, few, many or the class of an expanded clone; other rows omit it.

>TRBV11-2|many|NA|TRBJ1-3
CASSPVDRSYSGNTIYF
TGTGCCAGCAGCCCAGTCGATAGGAGCTACTCTGGAAACACCATATATTTT
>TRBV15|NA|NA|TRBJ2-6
CATSSATTGSGANVLTF
TGTGCCACCAGCAGTGCCACAACAGGGTCTGGGGCCAACGTCCTGACTTTC
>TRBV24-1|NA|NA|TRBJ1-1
CATSSLNYGAFF
TGTGCCACCAGTTCGCTGAATTATGGGGCTTTCTTT
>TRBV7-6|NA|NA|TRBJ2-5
CASSQTPGTIQETQYF
TGTGCCAGCAGCCAGACTCCCGGGACAATCCAAGAGACCCAGTACTTC
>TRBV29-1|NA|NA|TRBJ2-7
CSVEGTYEQYF
TGCAGCGTTGAGGGGACCTACGAGCAGTACTTC
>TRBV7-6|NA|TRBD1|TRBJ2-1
CASRRGDSSNEQFF
TGTGCCAGCAGGAGAGGGGACAGCAGCAATGAGCAGTTCTTC
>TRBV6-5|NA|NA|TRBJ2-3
CASSYVGLSTDTQYF
TGTGCCAGCAGTTACGTCGGGTTGAGCACAGATACGCAGTATTTT
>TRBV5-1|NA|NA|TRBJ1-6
CASSFRQNNSPLHF
TGCGCCAGCAGCTTCAGGCAGAATAATTCACCCCTCCACTTT
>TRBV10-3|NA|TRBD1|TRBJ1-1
CAISEGQGGNTEAFF
TGTGCCATCAGTGAGGGACAGGGTGGGAACACTGAAGCTTTCTTT
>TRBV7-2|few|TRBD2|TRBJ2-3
CASSPRLALAGDTQYF
TGTGCCAGCAGTCCTAGACTAGCCTTGGCGGGAGATACGCAGTATTTT
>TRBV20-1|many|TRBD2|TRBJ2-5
CSVTLLAGIETQYF
TGCAGTGTCACCCTTCTAGCGGGCATAGAGACCCAGTACTTC
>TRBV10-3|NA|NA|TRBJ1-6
CADSSRVSSYNSPLHF
TGTGCCGACTCATCCAGGGTTAGCTCCTATAATTCACCCCTCCACTTT
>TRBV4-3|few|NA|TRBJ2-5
CASSQFRGGLETQYF
TGCGCCAGCAGCCAGTTCAGGGGTGGACTGGAGACCCAGTACTTC
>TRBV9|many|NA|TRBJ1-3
CASSVDGTVGNTIYF
TGTGCCAGCAGCGTAGATGGTACTGTTGGAAACACCATATATTTT
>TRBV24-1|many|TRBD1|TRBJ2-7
CATSDPGQGWYF
TGTGCCACCAGTGATCCGGGACAGGGTTGGTACTTC
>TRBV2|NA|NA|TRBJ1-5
CASSGYDTYSNQPQHF
TGTGCCAGCAGTGGGTATGACACGTATAGCAATCAGCCCCAGCATTTT
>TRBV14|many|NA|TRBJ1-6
CASSQEAAGGSPLHF
TGTGCCAGCAGCCAAGAGGCAGCCGGTGGTTCACCCCTCCACTTT
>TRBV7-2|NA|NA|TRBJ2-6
CASSPRSAPGHSGANVLTF
TGTGCCAGCAGCCCCAGATCCGCCCCGGGACACTCTGGGGCCAACGTCCTGACTTTC
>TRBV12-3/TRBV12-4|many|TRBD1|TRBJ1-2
CASSLGQGDGYTF
TGTGCCAGCAGCTTAGGACAGGGCGACGGCTACACCTTC
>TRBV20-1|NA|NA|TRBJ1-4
CSARVGAEKLFF
TGCAGTGCTAGAGTCGGGGCTGAAAAACTGTTTTTT
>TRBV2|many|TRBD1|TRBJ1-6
CASSWDSNSPLHF
TGTGCCAGCAGCTGGGACAGTAATTCACCCCTCCACTTT
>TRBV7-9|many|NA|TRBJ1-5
CASSLGDYSNQPQHF
TGTGCCAGCAGCTTAGGGGACTATAGCAATCAGCCCCAGCATTTT
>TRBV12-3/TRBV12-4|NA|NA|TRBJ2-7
CASSGEGTYEQYF
TGTGCCAGCAGTGGGGAAGGCACCTACGAGCAGTACTTC
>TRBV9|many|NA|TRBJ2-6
CASSVGVTGANVLTF
TGTGCCAGCAGCGTAGGAGTTACCGGGGCCAACGTCCTGACTTTC
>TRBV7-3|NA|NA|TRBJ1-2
CASSPGLAVGSYNGYTF
TGTGCCAGCAGCCCGGGACTAGCGGTGGGCTCCTACAATGGCTACACCTTC
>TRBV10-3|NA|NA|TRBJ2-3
CATSESKQLTDTQYF
TGTGCCACCAGTGAGTCGAAGCAGCTCACAGATACGCAGTATTTT
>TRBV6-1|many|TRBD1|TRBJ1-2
CASSEATGGSSGYTF
TGTGCCAGCAGTGAAGCGACAGGGGGTTCTAGTGGCTACACCTTC
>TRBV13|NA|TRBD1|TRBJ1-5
CASSQPEGTGDQPQHF
TGTGCCAGCAGCCAGCCGGAAGGGACAGGGGATCAGCCCCAGCATTTT
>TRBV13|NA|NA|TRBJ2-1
CASSLGVMDYNEQFF
TGTGCCAGCAGCTTGGGAGTGATGGATTACAATGAGCAGTTCTTC
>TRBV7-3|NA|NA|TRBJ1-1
CASSFGRVGTEAFF
TGTGCCAGCAGCTTCGGCAGGGTGGGCACTGAAGCTTTCTTT
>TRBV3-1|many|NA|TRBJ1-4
CASSQRVNEKLFF
TGTGCCAGCAGCCAAAGGGTTAATGAAAAACTGTTTTTT
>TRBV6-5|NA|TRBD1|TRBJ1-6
CASSKESGQGNSPLHF
TGTGCCAGCAGTAAGGAATCGGGACAGGGAAATTCACCCCTCCACTTT
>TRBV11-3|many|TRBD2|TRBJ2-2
CASTLSEGGLNTGELFF
TGTGCCAGCACCCTCTCCGAGGGAGGGCTCAACACCGGGGAGCTGTTTTTT
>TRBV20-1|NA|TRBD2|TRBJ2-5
CSASGPWASGRAETQYF
TGCAGTGCTAGTGGGCCCTGGGCTAGCGGGAGGGCGGAGACCCAGTACTTC
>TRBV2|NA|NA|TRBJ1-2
CASGTKNYGYTF
TGTGCTTCCGGGACAAAAAACTATGGCTACACCTTC
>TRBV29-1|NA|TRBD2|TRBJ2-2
CSVSLAGGSGELFF
TGCAGCGTCTCACTAGCGGGAGGGTCCGGGGAGCTGTTTTTT
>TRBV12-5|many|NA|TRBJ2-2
CASGPARGGELFF
TGTGCTAGTGGTCCAGCGAGGGGCGGGGAGCTGTTTTTT
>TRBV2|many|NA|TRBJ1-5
CAGRGHPNQPQHF
TGTGCCGGACGTGGACACCCCAATCAGCCCCAGCATTTT
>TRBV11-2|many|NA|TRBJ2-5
CASSLDLGPQYF
TGTGCCAGCAGCTTAGATCTGGGGCCCCAGTACTTC
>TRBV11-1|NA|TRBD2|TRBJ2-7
CASSPGLAGGSYEQYF
TGTGCCAGCAGCCCCGGGCTAGCGGGAGGGTCCTACGAGCAGTACTTC
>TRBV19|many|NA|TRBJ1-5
CASSMSQRQPQHF
TGTGCCAGTAGTATGAGTCAGAGGCAGCCCCAGCATTTT
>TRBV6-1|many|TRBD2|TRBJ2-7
CASSGSLTSRGNEQYF
TGTGCCAGCAGTGGAAGCCTGACTAGCAGAGGCAACGAGCAGTACTTC
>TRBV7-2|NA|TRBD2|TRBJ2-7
CASSYNSGVVHEQYF
TGTGCCAGCAGCTATAATAGCGGGGTGGTCCACGAGCAGTACTTC
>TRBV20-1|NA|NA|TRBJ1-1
CSAREGWNTEAFF
TGCAGTGCTAGAGAGGGGTGGAACACTGAAGCTTTCTTT
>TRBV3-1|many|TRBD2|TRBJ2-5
CASIAARGGETQYF
TGTGCCAGCATCGCCGCTAGGGGAGGGGAGACCCAGTACTTC
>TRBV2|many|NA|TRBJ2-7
CASSELGSVSYEQYF
TGTGCCAGCAGTGAATTGGGTAGCGTATCCTACGAGCAGTACTTC
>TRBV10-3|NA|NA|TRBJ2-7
CAIRRGEHYEQYF
TGTGCCATCAGAAGGGGGGAGCACTACGAGCAGTACTTC
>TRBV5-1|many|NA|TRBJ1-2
CASSALEGYTF
TGCGCCAGCAGCGCCCTGGAGGGCTACACCTTC
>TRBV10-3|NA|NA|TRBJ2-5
CAISENQGETQYF
TGTGCCATCAGTGAGAACCAGGGAGAGACCCAGTACTTC
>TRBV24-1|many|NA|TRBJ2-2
CATSDSRDVTGELFF
TGTGCCACCAGTGATTCCCGGGACGTCACCGGGGAGCTGTTTTTT
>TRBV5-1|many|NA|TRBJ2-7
CASSFSGRPSYEQYF
TGCGCCAGCAGCTTTAGCGGTCGTCCCTCCTACGAGCAGTACTTC
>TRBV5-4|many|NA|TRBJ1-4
CASSSKTGPNEKLFF
TGTGCCAGCAGCTCGAAAACAGGACCTAATGAAAAACTGTTTTTT
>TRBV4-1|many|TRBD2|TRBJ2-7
CASKGLAGAEQYF
TGCGCCAGCAAAGGACTAGCGGGAGCTGAGCAGTACTTC
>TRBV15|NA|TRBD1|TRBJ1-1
CATMTGGATEAFF
TGTGCCACCATGACAGGGGGCGCGACTGAAGCTTTCTTT
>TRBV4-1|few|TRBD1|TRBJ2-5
CASSHQGQGQETHYF
TGCGCCAGCAGCCACCAGGGACAGGGGCAAGAGACCCATTACTTC
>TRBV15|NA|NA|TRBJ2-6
CATSSRRGYSEANVLTF
TGTGCCACCAGCAGCCGACGGGGTTACTCCGAAGCCAACGTCCTGACTTTC
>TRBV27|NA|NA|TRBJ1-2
CASSLTLAGGYTF
TGTGCCAGCAGTCTCACCTTGGCAGGAGGCTACACCTTC
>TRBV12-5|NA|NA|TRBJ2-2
CASGRYGGGLNTGELFF
TGTGCTAGTGGTCGTTATGGAGGGGGACTGAACACCGGGGAGCTGTTTTTT
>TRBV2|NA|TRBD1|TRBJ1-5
CAGRGDSNQPQHF
TGTGCCGGCAGGGGGGACAGTAATCAGCCCCAGCATTTT